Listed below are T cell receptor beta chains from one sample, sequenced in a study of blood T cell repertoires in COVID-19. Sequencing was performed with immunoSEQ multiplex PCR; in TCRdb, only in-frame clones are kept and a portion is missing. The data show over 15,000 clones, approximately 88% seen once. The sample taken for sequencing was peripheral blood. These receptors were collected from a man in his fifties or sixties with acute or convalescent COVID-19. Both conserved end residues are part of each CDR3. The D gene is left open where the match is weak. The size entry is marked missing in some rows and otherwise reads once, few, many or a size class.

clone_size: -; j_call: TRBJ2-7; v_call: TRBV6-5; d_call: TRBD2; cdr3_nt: TGTGCCAGCAGGACCCCGGGGGGTGGGGAGCAGTACTTC; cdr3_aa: CASRTPGGGEQYF
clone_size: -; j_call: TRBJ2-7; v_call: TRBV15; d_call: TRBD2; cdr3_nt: TGTGCCACCAGCAGAGATCGCCTTGGACTAGCGGGGGGTGAGCAGTACTTC; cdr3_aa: CATSRDRLGLAGGEQYF
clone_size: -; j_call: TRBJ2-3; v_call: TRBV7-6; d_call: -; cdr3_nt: TGTGCCAGCAGCTCCTTTAGGGGAGATACGCAGTATTTT; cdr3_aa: CASSSFRGDTQYF
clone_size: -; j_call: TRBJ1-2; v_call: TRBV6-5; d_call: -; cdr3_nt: TGTGCCAGCAGTCCAGGGAACTATGGCTACACCTTC; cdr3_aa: CASSPGNYGYTF
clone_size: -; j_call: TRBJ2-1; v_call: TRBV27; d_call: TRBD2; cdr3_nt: TGTGCCAGCAGTTTAGTAGCGGGATTCAGCAATGAGCAGTTCTTC; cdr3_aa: CASSLVAGFSNEQFF
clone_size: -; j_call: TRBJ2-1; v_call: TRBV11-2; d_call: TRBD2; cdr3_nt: TGTGCCAGCAGCTTAGTGTTTAGCGGGGCCTACAATGAGCAGTTCTTC; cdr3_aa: CASSLVFSGAYNEQFF
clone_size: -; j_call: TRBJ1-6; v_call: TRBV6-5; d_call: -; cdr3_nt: TGTGCCAGCAGTTTGGAGGCAGATTATAATTCACCCCTCCACTTT; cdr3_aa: CASSLEADYNSPLHF
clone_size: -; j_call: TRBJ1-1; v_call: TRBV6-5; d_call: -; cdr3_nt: TGTGCCAGTAGACTGGGGGCGCGGACTGAAGCTTTCTTT; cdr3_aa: CASRLGARTEAFF
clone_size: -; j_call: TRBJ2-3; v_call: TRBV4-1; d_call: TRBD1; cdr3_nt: TGCGCCAGCAGCCAACCCGGGACAGGGGGCACAGATACGCAGTATTTT; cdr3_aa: CASSQPGTGGTDTQYF
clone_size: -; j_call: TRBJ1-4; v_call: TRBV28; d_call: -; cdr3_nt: TGTGCCAGCAGTTTGGGACAATCCCTAATATCAACTCAATCAACTAATGAAAAACTGTTTTTT; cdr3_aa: CASSLGQSLISTQSTNEKLFF
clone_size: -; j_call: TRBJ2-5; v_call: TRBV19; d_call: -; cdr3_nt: TGTGCCAGTAGTATAGATTGGGACACTGGACAAGAGACCCAGTACTTC; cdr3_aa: CASSIDWDTGQETQYF
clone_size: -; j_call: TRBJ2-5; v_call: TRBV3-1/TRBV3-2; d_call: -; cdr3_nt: TGTGCCAGCAGCCAAGATGGACAATTAGAGACCCAGTACTTC; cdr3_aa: CASSQDGQLETQYF
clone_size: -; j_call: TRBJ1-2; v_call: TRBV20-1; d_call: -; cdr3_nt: TGCAGTGCTAGTAGCGGCTTGTATGGCTACACCTTC; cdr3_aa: CSASSGLYGYTF
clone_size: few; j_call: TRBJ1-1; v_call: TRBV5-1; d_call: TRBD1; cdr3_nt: TGCGCCAGCAGCTCGGGACAGGTGAACACTGAAGCTTTCTTT; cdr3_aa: CASSSGQVNTEAFF
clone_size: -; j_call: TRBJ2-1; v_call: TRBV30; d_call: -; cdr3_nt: TGTGCCTGGGAACAGGGCAATGAGCAGTTCTTC; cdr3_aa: CAWEQGNEQFF
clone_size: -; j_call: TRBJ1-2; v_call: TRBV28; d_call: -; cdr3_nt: TGTGCCAGCAGTCGAAAATTCAACAGGGATGGCGGCTACACCTTC; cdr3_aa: CASSRKFNRDGGYTF
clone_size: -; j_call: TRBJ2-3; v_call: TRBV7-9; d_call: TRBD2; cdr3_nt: TGTGCCAGCAGCTTCCCTAGCGGGAGCACAGATACGCAGTATTTT; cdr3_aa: CASSFPSGSTDTQYF
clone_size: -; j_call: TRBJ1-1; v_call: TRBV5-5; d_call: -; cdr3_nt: TGTGCCAGCAGCTTGCTGACAGGAGGTGAAGCTTTCTTT; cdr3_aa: CASSLLTGGEAFF
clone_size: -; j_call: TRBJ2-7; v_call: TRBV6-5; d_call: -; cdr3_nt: TGTGCCAGCAGTTACGCAGGGAACTACGAGCAGTACTTC; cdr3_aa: CASSYAGNYEQYF
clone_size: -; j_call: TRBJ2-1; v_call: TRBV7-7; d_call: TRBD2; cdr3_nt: TGTGCCAGCAGCTCCACTCTAGCGGCCTCCTACAATGAGCAGTTCTTC; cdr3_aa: CASSSTLAASYNEQFF
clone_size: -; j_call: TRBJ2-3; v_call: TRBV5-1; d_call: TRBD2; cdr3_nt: TGCGCCAGCAGCTCGGGGAGTGGCGGGGGAACGAATACGCAGTATTTT; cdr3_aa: CASSSGSGGGTNTQYF
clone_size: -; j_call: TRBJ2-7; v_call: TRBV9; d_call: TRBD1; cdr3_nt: TGTGCCAGCAGCGCCTCTTCCGGAACAGGGGAAAGCTACGAGCAGTACTTC; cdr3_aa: CASSASSGTGESYEQYF
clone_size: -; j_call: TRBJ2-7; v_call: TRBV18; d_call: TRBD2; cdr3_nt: TGTGCCAGCTCACCAAGCGGGGGTAGCTCCTACGAGCAGTACTTC; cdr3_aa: CASSPSGGSSYEQYF
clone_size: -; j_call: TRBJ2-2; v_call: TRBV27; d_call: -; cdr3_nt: TGTGCCAGCAGTTTAGATTGGGGGCTCTGGCTGAACACCGGGGAGCTGTTTTTT; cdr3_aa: CASSLDWGLWLNTGELFF
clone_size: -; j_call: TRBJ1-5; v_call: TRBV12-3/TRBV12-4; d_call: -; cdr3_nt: TGTGCCAGCAGTTTAACGCGTCAGCCCCAGCATTTT; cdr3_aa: CASSLTRQPQHF
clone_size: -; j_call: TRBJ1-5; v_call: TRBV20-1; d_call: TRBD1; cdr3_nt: TGCAGTGCTAATGACAGGGGCAGCAATCAGCCCCAGCATTTT; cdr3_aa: CSANDRGSNQPQHF
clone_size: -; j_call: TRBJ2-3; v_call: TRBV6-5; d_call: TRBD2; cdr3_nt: TGTGCCAGCGTGGGACTAGCTTCCGCAGATACGCAGTATTTT; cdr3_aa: CASVGLASADTQYF
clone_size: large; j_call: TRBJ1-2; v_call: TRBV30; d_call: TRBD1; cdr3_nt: TGTGCCTGGATTGGTCCAGGGGGCAAGGATGGCTACACCTTC; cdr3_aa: CAWIGPGGKDGYTF